This T cell receptor beta chain was recovered during a study of blood T cell repertoires in COVID-19. Study-level background: Material from acute and convalescent COVID-19 was sourced from the United States, Italy and Spain.

Germline assignment: CDR1 WNHNN and CDR2 SYGVQD (reference sequence). The CDR3 loop spans 13 amino acids. The ends were cut back, 8 bases at V and 6 bases at J, with 17 bases in the middle. Clones were read by immunoSEQ multiplex PCR, and TCRdb kept only the in-frame ones, dropping some. This table has over 300,000 clones, over 75% appearing once. Study members were between roughly 18 and 89 years old and lived in roughly 24 US regions. Clinical histories supplied by participants themselves formed the basis of cohort assignment. The chain uses TRBV10-1 and TRBJ2-7; D is ambiguous. The sequencing input was PBMCs or T cells enriched from blood (not recorded which). The source of this sequence is a woman under 30 who had recovered from COVID-19. CDR3 sequence reads: CASSAVLSGEQYF. CDR3 sequence (DNA): TGCGCCAGCTCGGCGGTACTCTCTGGCGAGCAGTACTTC.